The 10 T cell receptor beta chains reported below all come from one sample, sequenced in a study of T cells in Graves' hyperthyroidism and ophthalmopathy. Researchers took RNA transcripts and amplified the TCR beta CDR3 regions from them. HTBI primers drove first-round RT-PCR of the TCR CDR3. Via MiXCR, TCRdb re-called the multiplex PCR reads, giving one row per CDR3 protein. The sample records about 640,000 distinct CDR3 sequences, less than 45% being singletons. The material sequenced was peripheral blood or thyroid tissue (not recorded which). Every receptor here comes from an adult man with Graves' disease, either hyperthyroidism or ophthalmopathy (not recorded which).

The sample holds many counts of this clonotype. This rearrangement joins TRBV5-5 to TRBJ1-1; TRBD1 matches at 8 bases. The CDR3 totals 11 residues. V was pared by 4 bases and J by 12 bases, with 5 bases of the junction left unmatched. CDR1 and CDR2 (germline): SGHKS, YYEKEE (reference sequence). The CDR3 DNA follows: TGTGCCAGCAGCGAAGGACAGGGCACTTTCTTT. Translated, it gives CASSEGQGTFF.

V usage is TRBV15 and J usage is TRBJ2-6; a weak D match, TRBD1 (5 bases). The germline V gene has CDR1 LNHNV and CDR2 YYDKDF (reference sequence). Trimming stripped 2 bases from V and 4 bases from J, with 9 bases between. The CDR3 totals 15 residues. In DNA, the CDR3 is TGTGCCACCAGCAGACAAAGGACAGGGGCCAACGTCCTGACTTTC. Amino acids: CATSRQRTGANVLTF.

This clonotype showed up just a few times. The CDR3 reads CASSPAEGGYTF. In DNA, the CDR3 is TGTGCCAGCAGCCCCGCCGAGGGTGGCTACACCTTC. This chain uses TRBV6-5 with TRBJ1-2; no definite D call. V lost 6 bases to trimming and J lost 7 bases, with 12 bases between them. This CDR3 contains 12 residues. Germline V gene data show CDR1 as MNHEY and CDR2 as SVGAGI.

This clonotype was seen more than once but under ten times. J is TRBJ2-3 and V is TRBV10-1; 8 nucleotides agree with TRBD2. The CDR3 spans 16 residues. With V trimmed by 4 bases and J by 5 bases, 11 bases remained unmatched. In germline, CDR1 is WNHNN, CDR2 SYGVQD (reference sequence). CDR3 region: CASSAVSGSSVDTQYF. The CDR3 coding sequence is TGCGCCAGCAGTGCCGTCAGCGGGAGCAGTGTAGATACGCAGTATTTT.

The chain combines TRBV25-1 with TRBJ1-1; 11 bases agree with TRBD1. Germline trimming cut 7 bases from V and 1 base from J; bases unmatched to any gene: 8. CDR3 length: 16 residues. CDR1 is MGHDK, CDR2 SYGVNS, per germline. CDR3 loop: CASTQGQGAKNTEAFF. The CDR3 coding sequence is TGTGCCAGCACTCAAGGACAGGGGGCAAAGAACACTGAAGCTTTCTTT.

This chain joins TRBV7-9 and TRBJ2-6, with 9 bases matching TRBD2. CDR3 length: 17 amino acids. The V gene's germline CDR1 is SEHNR and CDR2 FQNEAQ (reference sequence). Trimming took 4 bases from V and 0 from J; bases not matched to a gene: 4. In DNA form, the CDR3 reads TGTGCCAGCAGCTCGCGGGGGGGTTTCTCTGGGGCCAACGTCCTGACTTTC. This encodes CASSSRGGFSGANVLTF.

The CDR3 reads CASSPPGLKETQYF. CDR3 coding DNA: TGTGCCAGCAGCCCACCGGGACTAAAAGAGACCCAGTACTTC. The chain is built from TRBV7-2 and TRBJ2-5; 7 bases align to TRBD2. The V gene's germline CDR1 is SGHTA and CDR2 FQGNSA. Trimming cost V 5 bases and J 3 bases; bases outside gene matches: 6. The CDR3 is made up of 14 amino acids.

The chain's CDR3 is CSVVRDLGTGELYF. Written as DNA, the CDR3 is TGCAGCGTTGTACGGGACCTCGGGACCGGGGAGCTGTACTTC. The rearrangement joins TRBV29-1 to TRBJ2-5; D may be TRBD1 or TRBD2 (5 bases each). The CDR3 totals 14 residues. Trimming cost V 4 bases and J 13 bases, with 25 bases left between them. Germline CDR1 is SQVTM and CDR2 is ANQGSEA.

Of note for this clonotype: A single base separates this from a much larger clone, so it may be a read error. V is TRBV2 and J is TRBJ1-5; D possibly corresponds to TRBD1 (6 bases). This CDR3 comprises 13 residues. Germline lookup yields CDR1 SNHLY and CDR2 FYNNEI. For the CDR3, the DNA is TGTGCCGGCAGGAGGGACATCATGGAGCCCCAGCATTTT. Residues: CAGRRDIMEPQHF.

This clonotype was seen ten or more times. The V and J genes are TRBV2 and TRBJ1-3, with D perhaps TRBD1 (6 bases). The CDR3 is 16 amino acids. Germline-derived CDR1 and CDR2 are SNHLY and FYNNEI. Trimming stripped 3 bases from V and 1 base from J, with 13 bases between. CDR3 protein: CASSDRLTGSGNTIYF. CDR3 nucleotide sequence: TGTGCCAGCAGTGACCGACTAACAGGGTCTGGAAACACCATATATTTT.